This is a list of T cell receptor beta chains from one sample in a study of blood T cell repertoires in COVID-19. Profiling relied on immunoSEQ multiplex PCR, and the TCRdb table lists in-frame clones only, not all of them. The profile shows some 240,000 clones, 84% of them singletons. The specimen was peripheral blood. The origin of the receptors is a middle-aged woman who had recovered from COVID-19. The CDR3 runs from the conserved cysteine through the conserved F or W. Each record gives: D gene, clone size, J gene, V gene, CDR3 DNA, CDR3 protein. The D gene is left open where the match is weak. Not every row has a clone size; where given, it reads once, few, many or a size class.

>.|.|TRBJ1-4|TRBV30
TGTGCCTGGAGTCGGATGTTGGGAGGAGGAGAAAAACTGTTTTTT
CAWSRMLGGGEKLFF
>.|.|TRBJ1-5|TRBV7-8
TGTGCCAGCAGCGCCCGGGATTTAGATCAGCCCCAGCATTTT
CASSARDLDQPQHF
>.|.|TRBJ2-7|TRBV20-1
TGCAGTGCTAGTTACAGGAACTCCTACGAGCAGTACTTC
CSASYRNSYEQYF
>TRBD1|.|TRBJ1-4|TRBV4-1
TGCGCCAGCAGCCACCAGACAGGGAAGAATGAAAAACTGTTTTTT
CASSHQTGKNEKLFF
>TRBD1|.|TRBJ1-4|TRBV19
TGTGCCAGTACCGATCCGGGACAGGGGAATGAAAAACTGTTTTTT
CASTDPGQGNEKLFF
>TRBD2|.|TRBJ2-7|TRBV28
TGTGCCAGCAGCCCTCCCGGGACTAGCGGGCGCGACGAGCAGTACTTC
CASSPPGTSGRDEQYF
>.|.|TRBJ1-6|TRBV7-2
TGTGCCAGCAGCTTAGCGCGCGGACTAAACGGGTCACCCCTCCACTTT
CASSLARGLNGSPLHF
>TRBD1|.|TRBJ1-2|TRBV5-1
TGCGCCAGCAGCTCTCCACAGGGGGCCTATGGCTACACCTTC
CASSSPQGAYGYTF
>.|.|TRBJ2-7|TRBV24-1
TGTGCCACCAGTGATGGCAGTTCCGCCTACGAGCAGTACTTC
CATSDGSSAYEQYF
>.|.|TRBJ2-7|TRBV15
TGTGCCACCAGCAGATCAAGACAGTCCTACTCCTACGAGCAGTACTTC
CATSRSRQSYSYEQYF
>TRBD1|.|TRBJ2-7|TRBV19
TGTGCCAGTAGCTACGGGGGACAGGGGTCTTGGGAGCAGTACTTC
CASSYGGQGSWEQYF
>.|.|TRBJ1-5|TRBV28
TGTGCCAGCAGTTTCGGGGGAAATCAGCCCCAGCATTTT
CASSFGGNQPQHF
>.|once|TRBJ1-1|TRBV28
TGTGCCAGCAGTTCCACAGGTCAGGGAACGTCTGAAGCTTTCTTT
CASSSTGQGTSEAFF
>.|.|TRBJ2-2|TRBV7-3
TGTGCCAGCAGCTTCAGGGGCGGCTGGACCGGGGAGCTGTTTTTT
CASSFRGGWTGELFF
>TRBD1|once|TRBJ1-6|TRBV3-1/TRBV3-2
TGTGCCAGCAGCCACGCAACAGGGGATTCACCCCTCCACTTT
CASSHATGDSPLHF
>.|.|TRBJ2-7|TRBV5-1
TGCGCCAGCAGCTTCGCAGGGCCCCCCTACGAGCAGTACTTC
CASSFAGPPYEQYF
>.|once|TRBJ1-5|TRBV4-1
TGCGCCAGCAGCCAAGATCCCCAGGGCGCCAATCAGCCCCAGCATTTT
CASSQDPQGANQPQHF
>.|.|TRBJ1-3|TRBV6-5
TGTGCCATCAGAGGGGTGGCTGGAAACACCATATATTTT
CAIRGVAGNTIYF
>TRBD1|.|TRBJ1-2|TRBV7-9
TGTGCCAGCAGCTTACTATCTCGACAGGGCGGCAACTATGGCTACACCTTC
CASSLLSRQGGNYGYTF
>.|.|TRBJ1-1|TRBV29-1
TGCAGCGTGGGAGGTCTTCCCCGGGACACTGAAGCTTTCTTT
CSVGGLPRDTEAFF
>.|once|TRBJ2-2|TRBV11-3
TGTGCCAGCAGCTCCCCCCCGGGCACAGGACTATTGGCGAACACCGGGGAGCTGTTTTTT
CASSSPPGTGLLANTGELFF
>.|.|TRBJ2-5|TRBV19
TGTGCCAGTAGTATAAGTCTTGAGGGTCCACAAGAGACCCAGTACTTC
CASSISLEGPQETQYF
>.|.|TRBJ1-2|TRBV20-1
TGCAGTGCTAGTACAAACAGGGCTGGCTACACCTTC
CSASTNRAGYTF
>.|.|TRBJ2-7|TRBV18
TGTGCCAGCTCACCTCTGGCTAGCTTAGACGAGCAGTACTTC
CASSPLASLDEQYF